A selection of T cell receptor beta chains follows, all from one sample in a study of CD4 T cells in relation to SARS-CoV-2 and coronaviruses. Data came from immunoSEQ multiplex PCR; TCRdb stores just in-frame clones and leaves some out. Among 60,000 to 65,000 clones listed, around 93% were seen once. The sequencing sample was made of naive CD4+ T cells from PBMCs. Receptors originate from a human donor in good health. Each CDR3 is given with its conserved first and last residue. D genes are given only for firm matches. The size entry is marked missing in some rows and otherwise reads once, few, many or a size class.

V	J	D	size	CDR3	DNA
TRBV5-1	TRBJ2-1	.	.	CASSPESALSSYNEQFF	TGCGCCAGCAGCCCCGAGTCCGCGTTAAGCTCCTACAATGAGCAGTTCTTC
TRBV28	TRBJ1-6	.	once	CASSLSQQIYNSPLHF	TGTGCCAGCAGTTTATCCCAACAGATCTATAATTCACCCCTCCACTTT
TRBV7-2	TRBJ2-1	.	.	CASSFRNEQFF	TGTGCCAGCAGCTTCCGAAATGAGCAGTTCTTC
TRBV24-1	TRBJ2-7	TRBD1	once	CATSEGTGLHEQYF	TGTGCCACCAGTGAGGGGACAGGGCTCCACGAGCAGTACTTC
TRBV9	TRBJ2-1	.	.	CASSVDTGWYEQFF	TGTGCCAGCAGCGTCGATACCGGGTGGTATGAGCAGTTCTTC
TRBV14	TRBJ1-5	.	.	CASSLGTGNGNQPQHF	TGTGCCAGCAGCCTAGGGACGGGGAACGGCAATCAGCCCCAGCATTTT
TRBV28	TRBJ2-7	.	.	CASSVLGREQYF	TGTGCCAGCAGCGTATTGGGAAGGGAGCAGTACTTC
TRBV4-1	TRBJ1-1	.	.	CASSQGYQGGGPRNTEAFF	TGCGCCAGCAGCCAAGGGTACCAGGGCGGAGGTCCTAGGAACACTGAAGCTTTCTTT
TRBV2	TRBJ1-6	.	.	CASSEQGSYNSPLHF	TGTGCCAGCAGTGAACAGGGCTCCTATAATTCACCCCTCCACTTT
TRBV28	TRBJ1-2	TRBD1	.	CASKAGGNYGYTF	TGTGCCAGCAAGGCAGGGGGCAACTATGGCTACACCTTC
TRBV10-3	TRBJ2-5	TRBD2	.	CAIGDLAGVQETQYF	TGTGCCATCGGGGACCTAGCGGGAGTCCAAGAGACCCAGTACTTC
TRBV3-1/TRBV3-2	TRBJ2-4	.	once	CASSPLEGFSIQYF	TGTGCCAGCAGCCCGTTGGAGGGATTTTCTATTCAGTACTTC
TRBV6-5	TRBJ2-7	.	once	CASSYGEQYF	TGTGCCAGCAGTTACGGGGAGCAGTACTTC
TRBV6-6	TRBJ2-6	.	once	CASSYSSGANVLTF	TGTGCCAGCAGCTACAGCTCTGGGGCCAACGTCCTGACTTTC
TRBV5-1	TRBJ2-3	.	.	CASSSQRPLGTDTQYF	TGCGCCAGCAGCTCGCAACGGCCCCTGGGCACAGATACGCAGTATTTT
TRBV5-4	TRBJ2-1	TRBD2	.	CASSLSGGSSYNEQFF	TGTGCCAGCAGCTTATCTGGCGGGAGCTCCTACAATGAGCAGTTCTTC
TRBV5-1	TRBJ2-2	TRBD1	.	CASNGQGNTGELFF	TGCGCCAGCAACGGACAGGGGAACACCGGGGAGCTGTTTTTT
TRBV9	TRBJ2-7	.	.	CASSVGSAYSEQYF	TGTGCCAGCAGCGTAGGGAGCGCCTACAGCGAGCAGTACTTC
TRBV6-1	TRBJ1-4	TRBD1	.	CASSDRGGDNEKLFF	TGTGCCAGCAGTGACAGGGGGGGAGATAATGAAAAACTGTTTTTT
TRBV12-3/TRBV12-4	TRBJ2-2	.	.	CASSLRPGELFF	TGTGCCAGCAGCCTTAGGCCCGGGGAGCTGTTTTTT
TRBV27	TRBJ2-1	TRBD2	.	CASTSGRATEQFF	TGTGCCAGCACTAGCGGGAGGGCCACAGAGCAGTTCTTC
TRBV2	TRBJ1-6	TRBD1	once	CASSEVGRGNSPLHF	TGTGCCAGCAGTGAAGTGGGCAGGGGGAATTCACCCCTCCACTTT
TRBV11-2	TRBJ2-1	TRBD2	.	CASSFALLAGEGNEQFF	TGTGCCAGCAGCTTTGCCCTCCTAGCGGGAGAGGGCAATGAGCAGTTCTTC
TRBV5-1	TRBJ2-5	TRBD2	.	CASSFLSGRAGETQYF	TGCGCCAGCAGCTTTTTATCCGGGAGGGCCGGAGAGACCCAGTACTTC
TRBV6-2/TRBV6-3	TRBJ1-1	TRBD1	.	CASSYWKGQLNTEAFF	TGTGCCAGCAGTTACTGGAAGGGACAGCTAAACACTGAAGCTTTCTTT